One and the same sample provided the 15 T cell receptor beta chains below, sequenced in a study of cytomegalovirus exposure and HLA in healthy donors. A multiplex PCR was run with 60 Vbeta primers and 13 Jbeta primers. Some clones are missing from TCRdb's copy, which holds only in-frame ones; the method was immunoSEQ multiplex PCR. This listing includes 30,000 to 35,000 clones. The sequenced sample was PBMCs. Receptors originate from a woman between 35 and 50 years old in good health and CMV-seropositive.

The chain recombines TRBV5-5 with TRBJ2-3, with D perhaps matching TRBD2 (6 bases). Trimming removed 3 bases at V and 2 bases at J, with 10 bases between. Germline CDR1 SGHKS, CDR2 YYEKEE (reference sequence). CDR3 size: 14 residues. Here the CDR3 DNA reads TGTGCCAGCAGCTGGGACTCCCCCACAGATACGCAGTATTTT. Its translation is CASSWDSPTDTQYF.

The CDR3 coding sequence is TGTGCCAGCAGCGGACAACTCGGGACCCAGTACTTC. This encodes CASSGQLGTQYF. The chain employs TRBV7-3 and TRBJ2-5; TRBD1 is a possible D gene (5 bases). CDR1 is SGHTA and CDR2 is FQGTGA in the germline V gene. V was cut by 5 bases and J by 7 bases, with 11 bases left in between. The CDR3 sequence is 12 residues long.

The chain combines TRBV7-2 with TRBJ1-2; 7 positions agree with TRBD1. The CDR3 runs to 17 residues. Germline V CDR1 and CDR2: SGHTA, FQGNSA. V lost 0 bases and J lost 0; bases outside the gene matches: 7. CDR3 nucleotide sequence: TGTGCCAGCAGCTTAGCGGCCAGGGGGTTCTCTAACTATGGCTACACCTTC. Protein: CASSLAARGFSNYGYTF.

The chain couples TRBV7-9 to TRBJ2-5; 8 nucleotides align to TRBD2. V trimming: 5 bases; J trimming: 2 bases; junction bases outside the gene matches: 13. This CDR3 is 17 amino acids long. Germline CDR1 and CDR2: SEHNR and FQNEAQ (reference sequence). The CDR3 DNA follows: TGTGCCAGCAGCCCCCGCGGTTCTAGCGGGCATCAAGAGACCCAGTACTTC. Translation gives CASSPRGSSGHQETQYF.

The genes are TRBV5-4 and TRBJ1-1, with D perhaps TRBD1 (5 bases). Germline V gene data show CDR1 as SGHNT and CDR2 as YYREEE (reference sequence). There are 13 residues in the CDR3. V shed 4 bases and J shed 1 base, with 8 bases lying between them. The CDR3 region has the DNA TGTGCCAGCAGCCCGGACACGAACACTGAAGCTTTCTTT. This gives the protein CASSPDTNTEAFF. Full variable domain (rest looked up from reference TRBV5-4 and TRBJ1-1): ETGVTQSPTHLIKTRGQQVTLRCSSQSGHNTVSWYQQALGQGPQFIFQYYREEENGRGNFPPRFSGLQFPNYSSELNVNALELDDSALYLCASSPDTNTEAFFGQGTRLTVV.

The genes are TRBV7-9 and TRBJ2-5, with 8 bases fitting TRBD1. V gave up 5 bases and J gave up 3 bases; unmatched junction bases: 5. From germline, CDR1 is SEHNR and CDR2 FQNEAQ (reference sequence). The CDR3 consists of 14 residues. The CDR3: CASSRRDRKETQYF. The CDR3 nucleotides read TGTGCCAGCAGCCGTCGGGACAGGAAAGAGACCCAGTACTTC.

The chain recombines TRBV6-1 with TRBJ1-5, with D perhaps TRBD1 (5 bases). The V gene lost 2 bases and the J gene lost 5 bases, with 16 bases spanning the gap. The CDR3 loop spans 16 amino acids. Per the germline V gene, CDR1 is MNHNS and CDR2 is SASEGT. The CDR3 reads CASSEPMGQTHQPQHF. The CDR3 region has the DNA TGTGCCAGCAGTGAACCAATGGGGCAGACCCATCAGCCCCAGCATTTT.

The chain couples TRBV11-2 to TRBJ2-1, with TRBD2 matching 11 bases. The CDR3 has 15 residues. V lost 1 base, J lost 8 bases, and 4 bases stayed unmatched. Germline CDR1 is SGHAT and CDR2 is FQNNGV. In nucleotides, the CDR3 is TGTGCCAGCAGCTTAGTCCGACTAGCGGGACATGAGCAGTTCTTC. It specifies CASSLVRLAGHEQFF.

The gene calls are TRBV4-2 and TRBJ2-7, with 12 positions matching TRBD1. Per germline, CDR1 LGHNA and CDR2 YNFKEQ. The CDR3 is 14 amino acids. The J segment lost 2 bases and the V segment lost 4 bases, leaving 0 bases of the junction unmatched. CDR3 loop: CASSRDRGPYEQYF. The DNA of the CDR3 is TGTGCCAGCAGCCGGGACAGGGGGCCCTACGAGCAGTACTTC.

The CDR3 loop reads CASSSPTGNTEAFF. DNA for the CDR3: TGTGCCAGCAGCTCACCTACAGGGAACACTGAAGCTTTCTTT. This chain connects TRBV5-4 to TRBJ1-1, with D possibly TRBD1 on 5 matching bases. The length of the CDR3 is 14 residues. V shed 3 bases and J shed 1 base, with 10 bases lying between them. Germline CDR1 reads SGHNT; CDR2 reads YYREEE (reference sequence). The full variable domain, rest sourced from reference TRBV5-4 and TRBJ1-1, is ETGVTQSPTHLIKTRGQQVTLRCSSQSGHNTVSWYQQALGQGPQFIFQYYREEENGRGNFPPRFSGLQFPNYSSELNVNALELDDSALYLCASSSPTGNTEAFFGQGTRLTVV.

This chain joins TRBV6-1 and TRBJ2-5; TRBD2 agrees at 9 bases. With 4 bases clipped from V and 5 bases from J, the junction kept 11 bases outside the gene matches. Germline assignment: CDR1 MNHNS and CDR2 SASEGT. CDR3 length: 16 residues. The CDR3 region has the DNA TGTGCCAGCAGTGTACTAGCGGGCTCTAGGGGCGAGACCCAGTACTTC. Translation: CASSVLAGSRGETQYF.

This chain joins TRBV9 and TRBJ1-2; 7 nucleotides match TRBD1. The V gene end was trimmed by 4 bases and the J gene end by 0 bases; junction bases not matched to a gene: 6. The CDR3 consists of 15 residues. Per germline, CDR1 SGDLS and CDR2 YYNGEE. CDR3 nucleotide sequence: TGTGCCAGCAGCCCCAGACAGGGCCCTAACTATGGCTACACCTTC. Protein product: CASSPRQGPNYGYTF.

This chain connects TRBV4-1 to TRBJ2-4, with 16 nucleotides matching TRBD2. The CDR3 totals 18 residues. Germline V gene lookup returns CDR1 MGHRA and CDR2 YSYEKL. The ends lost 3 bases at V and 0 bases at J; junction bases unmatched: 2. In DNA, the CDR3 is TGCGCCAGCAGCCAGGGACTAGCGGGAGGGTTAGCCAAAAACATTCAGTACTTC. Its protein is CASSQGLAGGLAKNIQYF.

The chain links TRBV7-6 to TRBJ2-1; D might be TRBD2 (6 bases). The CDR3 length is 15 residues. The germline V gene has CDR1 SGHVS and CDR2 FNYEAQ. Trimming took 10 bases from V and 9 from J, leaving 25 bases between them. In DNA, the CDR3 is TGTGCCACCGGGTCGGGAGAGCGGTCCGTTGTTGAGCAGTTCTTC. It specifies CATGSGERSVVEQFF. The full variable domain, rest sourced from reference TRBV7-6 and TRBJ2-1, is GAGVSQSPRYKVTKRGQDVALRCDPISGHVSLYWYRQALGQGPEFLTYFNYEAQQDKSGLPNDRFSAERPEGSISTLTIQRTEQRDSAMYRCATGSGERSVVEQFFGPGTRLTVL.

J is TRBJ2-1 and V is TRBV5-6, with D possibly being TRBD1 (6 bases). The CDR3 loop spans 16 amino acids. V lost 1 base and J lost 6, with 17 bases in between. Germline assignment: CDR1 SGHDT and CDR2 YYEEEE. CDR3 amino acids: CASSLFREQGRNEQFF. DNA for the CDR3: TGTGCCAGCAGCTTGTTTAGGGAACAGGGCCGCAATGAGCAGTTCTTC. The variable domain in full, with the rest retrieved from reference TRBV5-6 and TRBJ2-1, is DAGVTQSPTHLIKTRGQQVTLRCSPKSGHDTVSWYQQALGQGPQFIFQYYEEEERQRGNFPDRFSGHQFPNYSSELNVNALLLGDSALYLCASSLFREQGRNEQFFGPGTRLTVL.